This T cell receptor beta chain is from a study of regulatory T cells in long-lasting Graves disease. The authors built TCR beta libraries using iRepertoire HTBI primers and Arm-PCR of CDR3 regions. TCRdb independently ran MiXCR on the multiplex PCR reads; one entry per CDR3 protein. The repertoire holds 620,000 or so distinct CDR3 sequences, with less than 20% as singletons. Time point indicated: newly diagnosed GD, antithyroid drugs for less than 3 months. Scientists built the TCR library using RNA that was extracted from PBMCs. Ten or more counts support this clonotype. In germline, CDR1 is SNHLY, CDR2 FYNNEI. The CDR3 has 13 residues. V was pared by 7 bases and J by 5 bases, with 5 bases of the junction left unmatched. This same sample was also taken into another study, of T cells in Graves' hyperthyroidism and ophthalmopathy.

This material consisted of peripheral blood mononuclear cells (PBMCs), taken at new diagnosis, from a patient treated with antithyroid drugs. The sequence came from a woman aged 25 to 39 with Graves disease. The chain couples TRBV2 to TRBJ2-3; 8 bases line up with TRBD2. For the CDR3, the DNA is TGTGCCAGCAACGGGAGGGGCAGAGATACGCAGTATTTT. Residues: CASNGRGRDTQYF.